The text below deals with one T cell receptor (beta chain). Its antigen specificity is not known. There are no base qualities to consult, and no much larger clone falls within one base. This sample is part of a study of T-cell memory formation after mild COVID-19 (dated by TCRdb to about 2021). Describing the broader study: TCR sequence clusters from the two donors were found to be largely donor specific. In a couple of donors, T-cell clones that expanded and contracted after mild COVID-19 were tracked by sequencing TCRalpha and TCRbeta repertoires over time. The cohort was made up of two young adult volunteers, one female and one male, who were previously healthy.

The instrument given in TCRdb is Illumina NovaSeq 6000. cDNA libraries for TCRalpha and TCRbeta were prepared by 5'RACE using constant-segment primers, with sample barcodes and unique molecular identifiers added. RNA was extracted from every sample with Trizol reagent. Library amplification was performed in two PCR steps, and a second sample barcode and Illumina TruSeq adapters were introduced in the second step. Sequencing of the libraries was done on an Illumina NovaSeq, producing 2 x 150 bp paired-end reads. Under the source paper's analysis protocol: The reads were demultiplexed and collapsed into UMI-guided consensus sequences using migec v1.2.7. Using mixcr v2.1.11, UMI consensuses were aligned to TRA and TRB V and J templates and then assembled into clonotypes. A clonotype was counted as expanded or contracted only when both edgeR and NoisET called the clonotype significant, with the noise models trained on biological replicates. For edgeR calls, a false discovery rate-adjusted p below 0.01 and a log2 fold-change threshold of 1 were applied. As an exploratory analysis of dynamics, PCA with hierarchical clustering was applied to max-normalized trajectories of the 1000 most abundant clonotypes. Separately sequenced CD4+ and CD8+ repertoires were used to assign the CD4 or CD8 phenotype of responding clones. TCRdb handled the public reads itself, with Q25 trimming in fastp and clone calling in MiXCR, and kept productive beta chains. Rows are unified per CDR3 protein, each entry keeping the most common DNA and genes. For this entry, the V and J calls and clone size follow TCRdb and not the study's own pipeline. In all, the sample holds roughly 49,000 distinct CDR3 sequences, and 25% to 30% of those were seen once. The ten biggest clones cover about two fifths of the sample.

Overall results and qualifications from the work: Clones that contracted from day 15 to 85 showed balanced CD4/CD8 phenotypes, whereas a second wave of clones that expanded from day 15 to 37 leaned towards CD4+. SARS-CoV-2 specificity was not confirmed for the second-wave clones peaking on day 37. Some responding clones were detected in pre-infection memory, which suggested that pre-existing cross-reactive memory T cells had joined the SARS-CoV-2 response. Only a couple of mild cases were covered in the study, and larger cohorts including severe cases with pre-infection samples were considered necessary. Contracting CD4+ clones turned up mainly in the CM and EM memory subsets, whereas EMRA was where CD8+ clones were enriched.

Ficoll-Paque density gradient centrifugation was used to isolate PBMCs. The CDR3 holds 13 amino acids from the cysteine to the phenylalanine. The entry retains the CDR3 DNA only, 39 bases that are in frame from base 1. The germline V gene encodes CDR1 LNHNV and CDR2 YYDKDF (reference sequence). The junction shows trimming of 3 bases on V and 5 bases on J, plus 5 bases between the germline ends. This receptor was taken from a man younger than 30 who had mild COVID-19 (a few samples of this study predate the infection). The sample titles of this study are shuffled in the database, so cell type and time point are left out; the donor was told from shared clones. The V gene is TRBV15 and the J gene is TRBJ1-6; no confident D gene assignment can be made. The sample comprised PBMCs or a T cell subset sorted from them (not recorded which). For the CDR3, the sequence is CATSSGDNSPLHF. The sequenced DNA is TGTGCCACCAGCAGTGGAGATAATTCACCCCTCCACTTT.